The 5 T cell receptor beta chains in this list originate from one sample, sequenced in a study of blood T cell repertoires in COVID-19 (dated by TCRdb to 2020 to 2022). The library was made by the immunoSEQ multiplex PCR assay. The table comes from immuneACCESS by way of TCRdb, which keeps in-frame sequences with V and J called. Part of the clones is missing from these tables; in studies checked, under half for an unresolved V gene and the rest for unknown reasons. The sample table contains about 180,000 clones; only one count was recorded for around 88% of them. The ten largest clones capture roughly 8.7% of the sample. Material: PBMCs or T cells enriched from blood (not recorded which). The receptors stem from a woman aged 25-40 years who had recovered from COVID-19.

The V gene is TRBV27, the J gene TRBJ2-3, with 10 bases aligning to TRBD2. There are 15 residues in the CDR3. V dropped 5 bases and J dropped 2; count of bases not matched to a gene: 4. Germline V CDR1 and CDR2: MNHEY, SMNVEV (reference sequence). CDR3 in amino acids: CASSRTSGSTDTQYF. CDR3 bases: TGTGCCAGCAGTCGGACTAGCGGATCCACAGATACGCAGTATTTT.

This chain links TRBV18 with TRBJ2-7; 8 bases map to TRBD2. CDR1 KGHSH and CDR2 LQKENI come from the germline V gene. CDR3 length equals 16 residues. V shed 3 bases, J shed 2 bases, and the junction held 9 bases outside the gene matches. This CDR3 reads CASSPRAGTRAYEQYF. Here the CDR3 DNA reads TGTGCCAGCTCACCTCGAGCCGGGACTAGGGCCTACGAGCAGTACTTC.

The rearrangement links TRBV11-2 to TRBJ2-1, with D possibly matching TRBD1 (6 bases). The CDR3 covers 13 residues. From germline, CDR1 is SGHAT and CDR2 FQNNGV. V was clipped by 4 bases and J by 4 bases, with 8 bases between them. The CDR3 bases are TGTGCCAGCAGCTGGGACACGTACAATGAGCAGTTCTTC. This sequence encodes CASSWDTYNEQFF.

The chain recombines TRBV11-3 with TRBJ2-1; 7 bases map to TRBD2. The CDR3 is 15 amino acids. Germline-derived CDR1 and CDR2 are SGHNT and YENEEA. Trimming at V came to 5 bases and at J to 9 bases, leaving 13 bases not matched to a gene. CDR3 residues: CASSKRGAGDGEQFF. In nucleotides, the CDR3 is TGTGCCAGCAGCAAAAGGGGCGCGGGAGATGGTGAGCAGTTCTTC.

A single count supports this clone. This chain joins TRBV29-1 and TRBJ2-2; the match to TRBD2 covers 9 bases. The germline V gene encodes CDR1 SQVTM and CDR2 ANQGSEA. The CDR3 is 14 residues long. V trimming: 4 bases; J trimming: 6 bases; junction bases outside the gene matches: 6. The CDR3 protein is CSVASLAGSGELFF. The CDR3, as DNA: TGCAGCGTTGCCTCGCTAGCGGGATCCGGGGAGCTGTTTTTT.